What follows are 22 T cell receptor beta chains derived from one specimen sequenced in a study of cytomegalovirus exposure and HLA in healthy donors. 60 Vbeta and 13 Jbeta primers were used in PCR. Sequencing used immunoSEQ multiplex PCR; TCRdb keeps in-frame clones, though not all of them. The table includes some 160,000 clones, roughly 72% detected once. The specimen sequenced was PBMCs. These receptors were obtained from a man aged 35 to 55 in good health and CMV-seronegative.

The chain employs TRBV7-8 and TRBJ2-1, with 11 bases lining up with TRBD2. V gave up 1 base and J gave up 8 bases; unmatched junction bases: 10. Looked up from germline, CDR1 is SGHVS and CDR2 is FQNEAQ. CDR3 length: 17 residues. The CDR3 region is CASSLDRLAGGGDEQFF. CDR3 coding DNA: TGTGCCAGCAGCTTAGATCGCCTAGCGGGAGGTGGGGATGAGCAGTTCTTC.

This clone was seen only a few times. As DNA, the CDR3 is TGTGCCACCAAAACGGCCGTAGCCCAAGAGACCCAGTACTTC. Protein sequence: CATKTAVAQETQYF. The chain recombines TRBV19 with TRBJ2-5; D not resolved. The ends were cut back, 10 bases at V and 1 base at J, with 16 bases in the middle. CDR1 is LNHDA, CDR2 SQIVND, per germline (reference sequence). The CDR3 spans 14 residues.

The rearrangement joins TRBV7-8 to TRBJ2-1; D ambiguous. Deletions cut 2 bases from V and 2 bases from J, with 10 bases between. Germline V gene data show CDR1 as SGHVS and CDR2 as FQNEAQ. The CDR3 totals 15 residues. This CDR3 reads CASSLRGTTYNEQFF. CDR3 in DNA: TGTGCCAGCAGCTTACGCGGAACTACCTACAATGAGCAGTTCTTC.

The rearrangement uses TRBV5-1 and TRBJ2-7, with TRBD2 as a possible D gene (7 bases). This CDR3 region has 17 residues. CDR1 and CDR2 (germline): SGHRS, YFSETQ. V dropped 0 bases and J dropped 3 bases, with 19 bases sitting between them. The CDR3 DNA follows: TGCGCCAGCAGCTTGGGAGGGGGGGGAACGCTCTTCTACGAGCAGTACTTC. Residues: CASSLGGGGTLFYEQYF.

This chain connects TRBV4-1 to TRBJ2-2; 8 nucleotides line up with TRBD1. The CDR3 totals 16 residues. Trimming took 4 bases from V and 3 from J; bases not matched to a gene: 7. Germline assignment: CDR1 MGHRA and CDR2 YSYEKL. The DNA of the CDR3 is TGCGCCAGCAGCCGATGGACAGGGAGCGACACCGGGGAGCTGTTTTTT. This sequence encodes CASSRWTGSDTGELFF.

The gene calls are TRBV30 and TRBJ2-1, with 10 bases lining up with TRBD2. Trimming cost V 4 bases and J 6 bases; bases outside gene matches: 9. The CDR3 is 15 amino acids. Germline CDR1 reads GTSNPN; CDR2 reads SVGIG (reference sequence). The CDR3 loop reads CAWTLELAGSNEQFF. CDR3 DNA: TGTGCCTGGACACTCGAACTAGCGGGGAGCAATGAGCAGTTCTTC.

This clone was observed once. V and J are TRBV6-4 and TRBJ2-7; TRBD1 matches 7 bases. Per the germline V gene, CDR1 is MRHNA and CDR2 is SNTAGT. The V gene end was trimmed by 0 bases and the J gene end by 9 bases; junction bases not matched to a gene: 8. This CDR3 is 14 amino acids long. CDR3 in amino acids: CASSDSSVGTVQYF. The CDR3 nucleotides are TGTGCCAGCAGTGACTCGAGTGTCGGGACAGTGCAGTACTTC.

The chain combines TRBV5-1 with TRBJ1-1; D not certain. The CDR3 extends over 14 amino acids. Trimming removed 7 bases from V and 0 bases from J, with 13 bases in between. Per the germline V gene, CDR1 is SGHRS and CDR2 is YFSETQ. The CDR3 here is CASSYRSMNTEAFF. DNA for the CDR3: TGCGCCAGCTCATACCGGTCCATGAACACTGAAGCTTTCTTT. The full variable domain, rest sourced from reference TRBV5-1 and TRBJ1-1, is KAGVTQTPRYLIKTRGQQVTLSCSPISGHRSVSWYQQTPGQGLQFLFEYFSETQRNKGNFPGRFSGRQFSNSRSEMNVSTLELGDSALYLCASSYRSMNTEAFFGQGTRLTVV.

This chain joins TRBV18 and TRBJ2-3, with 10 bases that match TRBD1. Germline values: CDR1 KGHSH, CDR2 LQKENI. The CDR3 spans 15 residues. J was trimmed by 4 bases and V by 2 bases; bases with no gene match: 3. The CDR3 spells CASSPGTGDPDTQYF. The DNA for the CDR3 is TGTGCCAGCTCACCAGGGACAGGGGACCCAGATACGCAGTATTTT.

The chain uses TRBV27 and TRBJ2-7; 9 nucleotides match TRBD1. The V and J ends lost 3 bases and 3 bases, in that order; junction bases with no gene match: 9. The CDR3 runs to 16 residues. The germline CDR1 and CDR2 sequences are MNHEY and SMNVEV (reference sequence). The CDR3, as DNA: TGTGCCAGCAGTTTTCAGCGGGGACAGGGTATCTACGAGCAGTACTTC. Translated, it gives CASSFQRGQGIYEQYF.

The rearrangement links TRBV7-9 to TRBJ2-5; possible D gene TRBD2, 6 bases. The J call may be incorrect, as the DNA end agrees better with TRBJ2-7. The length of the CDR3 is 16 residues. Germline lookup yields CDR1 SEHNR and CDR2 FQNEAQ (reference sequence). In nucleotides, the CDR3 is TGTGCCAGCAGCTTAGTAACTGGGGACTTCTCCTACGAGCAGTACTTC. Protein sequence: CASSLVTGDFSYEQYF.

The J gene is TRBJ2-7, the V gene TRBV7-2; 8 bases agree with TRBD2. This CDR3 region has 16 residues. Trimming cost V 3 bases and J 0 bases; bases outside gene matches: 7. Germline V gene data show CDR1 as SGHTA and CDR2 as FQGNSA. The CDR3 region is CASSLVAGRISYEQYF. The CDR3 DNA reads as TGTGCCAGCAGCTTGGTAGCGGGGAGGATCTCCTACGAGCAGTACTTC.

The chain combines TRBV27 with TRBJ2-1, with 8 positions matching TRBD2. There are 12 residues in the CDR3. CDR1 MNHEY and CDR2 SMNVEV come from the germline V gene (reference sequence). Trimming cost V 6 bases and J 11 bases; bases outside gene matches: 6. The CDR3 here is CASSDTSGKQFF. The CDR3, as DNA: TGTGCCAGCAGCGATACTAGCGGAAAGCAGTTCTTC.

This clone was seen a few times. The V and J genes are TRBV27 and TRBJ1-6, with D unresolved. The CDR3 loop spans 14 amino acids. In germline, CDR1 is MNHEY, CDR2 SMNVEV (reference sequence). V shed 4 bases and J shed 7 bases, with 11 bases lying between them. CDR3 sequence reads: CASSSYKRNSPLHF. The CDR3 region has the DNA TGTGCCAGCAGTTCTTATAAGCGCAATTCACCCCTCCACTTT.

The genes are TRBV5-8 and TRBJ1-2, with D perhaps matching TRBD1 (5 bases). Per the germline V gene, CDR1 is SGHTS and CDR2 is YDEGEE. The ends were cut back, 0 bases at V and 4 bases at J, with 7 bases in the middle. CDR3 length: 13 residues. The CDR3, as DNA: TGTGCCAGCAGCTTGGAGGGGCGCTATGGCTACACCTTC. Translation gives CASSLEGRYGYTF.

The chain links TRBV9 to TRBJ2-1; 7 bases align to TRBD1. Germline assignment: CDR1 SGDLS and CDR2 YYNGEE. After removal of 2 bases from V and 7 bases from J, the junction contained 6 bases not matched to a gene. This CDR3 has 14 amino acids. For the CDR3, the DNA is TGTGCCAGCAGCGTCCAAGTACAGGGGAATGAGCAGTTCTTC. The encoded protein is CASSVQVQGNEQFF.

V usage is TRBV6-5 and J usage is TRBJ2-1, with 9 bases fitting TRBD1. There are 16 residues in the CDR3. Germline lookup yields CDR1 MNHEY and CDR2 SVGAGI. The V and J ends lost 2 bases and 8 bases, in that order; junction bases with no gene match: 10. As DNA, the CDR3 is TGTGCCAGCAGTTACCCTCCAGGGACAGGGTACGATGAGCAGTTCTTC. It encodes CASSYPPGTGYDEQFF.

CDR3 in DNA: TGTGCCAGCAACGACAGGGGGCGCCGCGAGCAGTACTTC. Its translation is CASNDRGRREQYF. The V and J genes are TRBV6-5 and TRBJ2-7, with 10 bases lining up with TRBD1. Germline loops: CDR1 MNHEY, CDR2 SVGAGI. J was trimmed by 6 bases and V by 7 bases; bases with no gene match: 6. This CDR3 region has 13 residues.

Worth noting for this clone: One end of the junction does not line up with germline, which may come from a read error. The chain recombines TRBV7-9 with TRBJ2-7; 10 nucleotides line up with TRBD1. The CDR3 has 18 amino acids. CDR1 and CDR2 from the germline V gene are SEHNR and FQNEAQ (reference sequence). CDR3 residues: CSSSSSGQGVLLFYEQYF. For the CDR3, the DNA is TGTTCCAGCAGCTCCTCAGGACAGGGGGTTTTATTGTTCTACGAGCAGTACTTC.

Of note for this clone: Other nucleotide sequences in the sample specify the same CDR3. V is TRBV2 and J is TRBJ2-7; no definite D call. V lost 6 bases to trimming and J lost 4 bases, with 4 bases between them. CDR3 size: 10 residues. The germline V gene encodes CDR1 SNHLY and CDR2 FYNNEI. The CDR3 region is CASRLYEQYF. The CDR3 DNA reads TGTGCCAGCAGATTATACGAGCAGTACTTC.

This sequence joins TRBV7-9 and TRBJ2-5, with 7 bases matching TRBD1. This CDR3 is built from 14 residues. Trimming at V came to 5 bases and at J to 4 bases, leaving 7 bases not matched to a gene. Germline assignment: CDR1 SEHNR and CDR2 FQNEAQ (reference sequence). The DNA for the CDR3 is TGTGCCAGCAGCCGAGACAGGGAAATAGAGACCCAGTACTTC. Its protein product is CASSRDREIETQYF.

The CDR3 sequence is CASSLGTGPYEQYF. The CDR3 nucleotides are TGTGCCAGCAGCTTGGGGACAGGTCCCTACGAGCAGTACTTC. The chain carries TRBV7-2 and TRBJ2-7; 8 nucleotides match TRBD1. Germline CDR1 reads SGHTA; CDR2 reads FQGNSA. This CDR3 comprises 14 residues. Trimming at V came to 3 bases and at J to 2 bases, leaving 3 bases not matched to a gene.